The 18 T cell receptor beta chains below were found in one sample sequenced in a study of blood T cell repertoires in COVID-19. The assay was immunoSEQ multiplex PCR, and TCRdb's table has in-frame clones only and misses some. The data show about 64,000 clones, approximately 91% seen once. Sequenced: peripheral blood. The receptors derive from a human donor in a cohort sampled during active COVID-19.

V is TRBV6-5 and J is TRBJ1-1; no definite D call. This CDR3 spans 14 amino acids. V was shortened by 7 bases and J by 0 bases, with 12 bases between the two germline ends. Per germline, CDR1 MNHEY and CDR2 SVGAGI. CDR3 sequence reads: CASTNPGLNTEAFF. CDR3 nucleotides: TGTGCCAGCACCAATCCCGGGTTGAACACTGAAGCTTTCTTT.

This clone appeared once. The chain uses TRBV5-4 and TRBJ2-7, with TRBD1 matching 7 bases. The CDR3 is 14 amino acids. The V and J ends lost 3 bases and 6 bases, in that order; junction bases with no gene match: 9. Germline lookup yields CDR1 SGHNT and CDR2 YYREEE (reference sequence). CDR3 DNA: TGTGCCAGCAGCTCCGGGACAGCCTTCCTCGAGCAGTACTTC. Translated, it gives CASSSGTAFLEQYF. The complete variable domain, with remaining parts taken from reference TRBV5-4 and TRBJ2-7, reads ETGVTQSPTHLIKTRGQQVTLRCSSQSGHNTVSWYQQALGQGPQFIFQYYREEENGRGNFPPRFSGLQFPNYSSELNVNALELDDSALYLCASSSGTAFLEQYFGPGTRLTVT.

This sequence joins TRBV27 and TRBJ1-2, with a tentative D call TRBD1 (6 bases). Germline V CDR1 and CDR2: MNHEY, SMNVEV (reference sequence). The CDR3 sequence is 15 residues long. V lost 5 bases to trimming and J lost 2 bases, with 15 bases between them. The CDR3 loop is CASSTLPTGNYGYTF. For the CDR3, the DNA is TGTGCCAGCAGTACCCTCCCTACAGGGAACTATGGCTACACCTTC.

The gene calls are TRBV18 and TRBJ2-7, with TRBD2 matching over 9 bases. The CDR3 is made up of 16 amino acids. CDR1 and CDR2 (germline): KGHSH, LQKENI. V shed 3 bases, J shed 9 bases, and the junction held 15 bases outside the gene matches. The CDR3 sequence: CASSPTAGGGGFRQYF. As DNA, the CDR3 is TGTGCCAGCTCACCCACCGCGGGAGGGGGTGGTTTCCGGCAGTACTTC.

The chain employs TRBV27 and TRBJ2-1, with TRBD1 matching over 8 bases. V lost 3 bases to trimming and J lost 8 bases; unmatched junction nucleotides: 9. Germline CDR1 is MNHEY and CDR2 is SMNVEV (reference sequence). This CDR3 contains 15 residues. The chain's CDR3 is CASSFRGQVRHEQFF. The DNA of the CDR3 is TGTGCCAGCAGTTTCCGGGGACAGGTACGTCATGAGCAGTTCTTC.

The chain uses TRBV7-6 and TRBJ2-6; TRBD1 might be the D (6 bases). The length of the CDR3 is 16 residues. Looked up from germline, CDR1 is SGHVS and CDR2 is FNYEAQ. Trimming pared 3 bases from V and 4 bases from J, leaving 13 bases between. The CDR3 sequence is CASSFSFGTGANVLTF. The CDR3 coding sequence is TGTGCCAGCAGCTTTAGCTTTGGGACAGGGGCCAACGTCCTGACTTTC.

The chain combines TRBV7-6 with TRBJ2-2; 10 bases match TRBD2. This CDR3 spans 17 amino acids. Germline V gene sequence: CDR1 SGHVS, CDR2 FNYEAQ. V dropped 3 bases and J dropped 9; count of bases not matched to a gene: 13. Here the CDR3 reads CASSLREAGGSLRELFF. In DNA form, the CDR3 reads TGTGCCAGCAGCTTGCGAGAAGCGGGAGGGAGTTTGCGGGAGCTGTTTTTT.

This chain connects TRBV7-8 to TRBJ2-1, with TRBD2 matching 11 bases. There are 15 residues in the CDR3. In germline, CDR1 is SGHVS, CDR2 FQNEAQ. V dropped 1 base and J dropped 6; count of bases not matched to a gene: 2. CDR3 in DNA: TGTGCCAGCAGCTTAGTTAGCGGGAGGGCCAATGAGCAGTTCTTC. Translation: CASSLVSGRANEQFF.

The chain couples TRBV7-9 to TRBJ2-7; 7 bases line up with TRBD2. This CDR3 contains 17 residues. Germline V lookup: CDR1 SEHNR, CDR2 FQNEAQ (reference sequence). Unmatched junction bases numbered 17, after V lost 5 bases and J lost 4 bases. The CDR3 nucleotides read TGTGCCAGCAGCCAAGGGGAGGGGATCGGTTCCCCGTACGAGCAGTACTTC. Amino acids: CASSQGEGIGSPYEQYF.

The chain uses TRBV28 and TRBJ1-2; possible D gene TRBD1, 6 bases. The CDR3 covers 15 residues. The germline CDR1 and CDR2 sequences are MDHEN and SYDVKM. The V end was cut by 3 bases, the J end by 5 bases, with 16 bases between. CDR3 loop: CASSLMGAQRYGYTF. CDR3 sequence (DNA): TGTGCCAGCAGTTTGATGGGGGCTCAACGTTATGGCTACACCTTC.

The genes are TRBV11-3 and TRBJ1-2; D may be TRBD1 (5 bases). The CDR3 covers 14 residues. V was cut by 4 bases and J by 1 base, with 10 bases left in between. In germline, CDR1 is SGHNT, CDR2 YENEEA. CDR3 sequence (DNA): TGTGCCAGCAGCTCCGACAGCTTTAACTATGGCTACACCTTC. Protein: CASSSDSFNYGYTF. Full variable domain (outside the CDR3, taken from reference TRBV11-3 and TRBJ1-2): EAGVVQSPRYKIIEKKQPVAFWCNPISGHNTLYWYLQNLGQGPELLIRYENEEAVDDSQLPKDRFSAERLKGVDSTLKIQPAELGDSAVYLCASSSDSFNYGYTFGSGTRLTVV.

The chain uses TRBV7-9 and TRBJ2-5; no reliable D call. V lost 3 bases and J lost 1, with 12 bases in between. CDR1 and CDR2 (germline): SEHNR, FQNEAQ (reference sequence). This CDR3 comprises 15 residues. The CDR3 loop is CASSLGSRVQETQYF. CDR3 DNA sequence: TGTGCCAGCAGCTTGGGTTCCCGGGTCCAAGAGACCCAGTACTTC. Full variable domain (missing parts from reference TRBV7-9 and TRBJ2-5): DTGVSQNPRHKITKRGQNVTFRCDPISEHNRLYWYRQTLGQGPEFLTYFQNEAQLEKSRLLSDRFSAERPKGSFSTLEIQRTEQGDSAMYLCASSLGSRVQETQYFGPGTRLLVL.

This clone was picked up one time. As DNA, the CDR3 is TGTGCAAGTCGCTTACGTTGGACAGGGGCTGGAAACACCATATATTTT. Amino acid sequence: CASRLRWTGAGNTIYF. V usage is TRBV12-2 and J usage is TRBJ1-3; the table's TRBD1 call for D was not verified on the DNA. TRBV12-2 is a known pseudogene. CDR3 length: 16 amino acids.

The rearrangement joins TRBV5-4 to TRBJ2-5; tentatively, D is TRBD2 (5 bases). This CDR3 region has 13 residues. Trimming cost V 1 base and J 3 bases, with 7 bases left between them. Germline-derived CDR1 and CDR2 are SGHNT and YYREEE (reference sequence). CDR3 in amino acids: CASSLYGEETQYF. The CDR3 DNA reads TGTGCCAGCAGCTTGTACGGGGAAGAGACCCAGTACTTC.

The CDR3 DNA follows: TGTGCCAGCAGCTTACGGGGGACAGGGGCCCTCTACAATGAGCAGTTCTTC. Protein product: CASSLRGTGALYNEQFF. This chain links TRBV7-3 with TRBJ2-1; 10 nucleotides match TRBD1. Per the germline V gene, CDR1 is SGHTA and CDR2 is FQGTGA. V shed 2 bases, J shed 3 bases, and the junction held 7 bases outside the gene matches. The CDR3 length is 17 residues.

This chain links TRBV19 with TRBJ1-5, with a possible D match to TRBD1 (6 bases). The germline V and J ends were trimmed by 6 bases and 12 bases, with 15 bases remaining between them. The germline CDR1 and CDR2 sequences are LNHDA and SQIVND (reference sequence). This CDR3 is 12 amino acids long. The CDR3 DNA is TGTGCCAGTAGAGAGACAGGCAGATACCAGCATTTT. It is translated as CASRETGRYQHF.

The chain uses TRBV5-6 and TRBJ2-2; 9 bases line up with TRBD1. CDR3 length: 14 residues. J was trimmed by 6 bases and V by 6 bases; bases with no gene match: 6. CDR1 is SGHDT, CDR2 YYEEEE, per germline. DNA of the CDR3: TGTGCCAGCACCCCCACAGGGGGCTCCGGGGAGCTGTTTTTT. Protein product: CASTPTGGSGELFF. Using reference TRBV5-6 and TRBJ2-2 for the parts outside the CDR3, the full variable domain is DAGVTQSPTHLIKTRGQQVTLRCSPKSGHDTVSWYQQALGQGPQFIFQYYEEEERQRGNFPDRFSGHQFPNYSSELNVNALLLGDSALYLCASTPTGGSGELFFGEGSRLTVL.

The rearrangement uses TRBV6-5 and TRBJ2-3; a weak D match, TRBD1 (5 bases). V was pared by 1 base and J by 3 bases, with 11 bases between. Germline V gene data show CDR1 as MNHEY and CDR2 as SVGAGI. The CDR3 extends over 15 amino acids. The chain's CDR3 is CASSYLGVGTDTQYF. The CDR3 region has the DNA TGTGCCAGCAGTTACTTAGGGGTTGGTACAGATACGCAGTATTTT.